The rows below give T cell receptor beta chains drawn from one sample of a study of breast tumors, draining lymph nodes, adjacent tissues. TCRdb reanalysed the multiplex PCR reads using MiXCR and keeps one entry per CDR3 protein. Found here are more than 100,000 distinct CDR3 sequences, about a fifth of them singletons; the top ten hold just over 2.5%. The specimen sequenced was axillary lymph node tissue. These receptors came from a female donor with breast cancer. Some clones in this sample may be carry-over from other donors' samples. The CDR3 runs from the conserved cysteine through the conserved F or W. D genes are given only for firm matches. Size is omitted from some rows. Given values are once, few, many or a class for expanded clones.

V,size,D,J,DNA,CDR3
TRBV28,.,.,TRBJ2-1,TGTGCCAGCAGTTTAGGGTGGGGACCCTCGTCCTACAATGAGCAGTTCTTC,CASSLGWGPSSYNEQFF
TRBV9,many,TRBD1,TRBJ2-7,TGTGCCAGCAGCGTAGGAGACAGGGGATACGAGCAGTACTTC,CASSVGDRGYEQYF
TRBV28,.,.,TRBJ2-7,TGTGCCACCAAGCGGGTGCTTCCCTACGAGCAGTACTTC,CATKRVLPYEQYF
TRBV7-9,many,TRBD2,TRBJ2-2,TGTGCCAGCAGCTTAGAAGCGGGAGAGTCCCCAACCGGGGAGCTGTTTTTT,CASSLEAGESPTGELFF
TRBV15,many,.,TRBJ2-1,TGTGCCACCAGCAGAGGCCAGGGTGGGTGGAATGAGCAGTTCTTC,CATSRGQGGWNEQFF
TRBV29-1,many,TRBD1,TRBJ2-2,TGCAGCGCCCGGGACAGGGGTGTCGGGGAGCTGTTTTTT,CSARDRGVGELFF
TRBV19,few,.,TRBJ1-5,TGTGCCAGTAGTATATCGGGGGCGGACAATCAGCCCCAGCATTTT,CASSISGADNQPQHF
TRBV11-1,many,TRBD2,TRBJ2-7,TGTGCCAGCAGCCCCAGCGGGAGGGCCGGGGAGCAGTACTTC,CASSPSGRAGEQYF
TRBV20-1,.,.,TRBJ2-2,.,CSARVAGGSEQYFGPGTGELFF
TRBV5-1,.,TRBD1,TRBJ2-1,TGTGCCAGCAGCTTAAGACAGGGGGCTTACGAGCAGTTCTTC,CASSLRQGAYEQFF
TRBV11-3,.,TRBD2,TRBJ2-2,TGTGCCAGCAGCTCGGGACTAGGCACCGGGGAGCTGTTTTTT,CASSSGLGTGELFF
TRBV3-1,many,.,TRBJ2-1,TGTGCCAGCAGCTCTCGTTACAATGAGCAGTTCTTC,CASSSRYNEQFF
TRBV7-9,many,TRBD2,TRBJ2-7,TGTGCCAGCAGCCCGGGGGGGGTCTACGAGCAGTACTTC,CASSPGGVYEQYF